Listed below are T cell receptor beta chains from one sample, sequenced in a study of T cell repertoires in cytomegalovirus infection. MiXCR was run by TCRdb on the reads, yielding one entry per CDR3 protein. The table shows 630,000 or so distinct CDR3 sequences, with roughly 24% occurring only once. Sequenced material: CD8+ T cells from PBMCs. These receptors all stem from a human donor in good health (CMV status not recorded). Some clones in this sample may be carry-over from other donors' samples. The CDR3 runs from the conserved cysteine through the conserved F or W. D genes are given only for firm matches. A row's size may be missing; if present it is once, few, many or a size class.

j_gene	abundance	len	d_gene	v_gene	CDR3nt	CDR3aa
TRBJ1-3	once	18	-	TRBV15	TGTGCCACCAGCAGAGATGGGGACCCAGGACGAGGTGGAAACACCATATATTTT	CATSRDGDPGRGGNTIYF
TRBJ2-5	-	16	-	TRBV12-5	TGTGTTAGTGAGCCGCAGGGTCCCCAGGAAAAAGAGACCCAGTACTTC	CVSEPQGPQEKETQYF
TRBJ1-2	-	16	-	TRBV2	TGTGCCAGCAGTGAAGCTACACAGGACCCGATAATCGGCTACACCTTC	CASSEATQDPIIGYTF
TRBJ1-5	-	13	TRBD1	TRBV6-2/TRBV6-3	TGTGCCAGCAGTTCTCAGGGGGAACAGCCCCGGCATTTT	CASSSQGEQPRHF
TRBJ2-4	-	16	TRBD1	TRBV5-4	TGTGCCAGCAGCCATAGGACAGGGACGGACAAAAACATTCAGTACTTC	CASSHRTGTDKNIQYF
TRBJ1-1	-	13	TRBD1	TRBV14	TGTGCCAGCAGCCTATACAGGGGTGTAGAAGCTTTCTTT	CASSLYRGVEAFF
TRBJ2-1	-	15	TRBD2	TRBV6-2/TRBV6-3	TGTGCCAGCAGTTACATTGCGGGGGGGCGTAGTGAGCAGTTCTTC	CASSYIAGGRSEQFF
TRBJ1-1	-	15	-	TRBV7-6	TGTGCCAGCAGCTTAGCGGCCTACGAAAACACTGAAGCTTTCTTT	CASSLAAYENTEAFF
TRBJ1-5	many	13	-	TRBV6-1	TGTGCCAGCAGTGTAGAGGGGGTTCAGCCCCAGCATTTT	CASSVEGVQPQHF
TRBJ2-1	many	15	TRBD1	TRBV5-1	TGCGCCAGCAGCTTGGTAAGGGGGCCCTACAATGAGCAGTTCTTC	CASSLVRGPYNEQFF
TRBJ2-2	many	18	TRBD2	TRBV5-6	TGTGCCAGCAGCTTGGCGGGCGCTAGCGGACCGAACACCGGGGAGCTGTTTTTT	CASSLAGASGPNTGELFF
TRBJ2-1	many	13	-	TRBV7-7	TGTGCTAGCAGCTTAGCGAGAGAAGATGAGCAGTTCTTC	CASSLAREDEQFF
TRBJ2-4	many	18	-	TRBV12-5	TGTGCTAGTGGTTTGCTTCCTGCGGACTTAATAGCCAAAAACATTCAGTACTTC	CASGLLPADLIAKNIQYF
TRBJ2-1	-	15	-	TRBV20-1	TGCAGTGCTAGAAGCACTAGTGTAACCTACAATGAGCAGTTCTTC	CSARSTSVTYNEQFF
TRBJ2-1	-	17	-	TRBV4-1	TGCGCCAGCAGCCAACCACTTACAGGGTCTCCGCACAATGAGCAGTTCTTC	CASSQPLTGSPHNEQFF
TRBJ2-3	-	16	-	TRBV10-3	TGTGCCATCAGAGAGAGAGGAACCTTAAACACAGATACGCAGTATTTT	CAIRERGTLNTDTQYF
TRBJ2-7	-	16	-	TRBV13	TGTGCCAGCAGCTTAGGCCCCGCTAATCTGGGGCCCGAGCAGTACTTC	CASSLGPANLGPEQYF
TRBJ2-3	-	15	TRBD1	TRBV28	TGTGCCAGCACAGGACAGACAGGGGGCGAAGATACGCTGTATTTT	CASTGQTGGEDTLYF
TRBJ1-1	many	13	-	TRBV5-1	TGTGCCAGCAGTTTAGTAACCGGGACTGAAGCTTTCTTT	CASSLVTGTEAFF
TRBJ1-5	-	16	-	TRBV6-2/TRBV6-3	TGTGCCAGCAGTTACTCGATGGACTACGCTAATCAGCCCCAGCATTTT	CASSYSMDYANQPQHF
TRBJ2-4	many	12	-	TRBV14	TGTGCCAGCAGCCAAGGGTACAACATTCAGTACTTC	CASSQGYNIQYF
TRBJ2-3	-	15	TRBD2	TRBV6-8	TGTGCCAGCAGTTACTTCGAAGGGACTAGGGATACGCAGTATTTT	CASSYFEGTRDTQYF
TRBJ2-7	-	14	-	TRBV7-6	TGTGCCAGCAGCCCTCCCCGGGGCTCCTACGAGCAGTACTTC	CASSPPRGSYEQYF
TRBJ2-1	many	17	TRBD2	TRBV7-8	TGTGCCAGCAGCCAAGGACTAGCGGGGCCGTCCTACAATGAGCAGTTCTTC	CASSQGLAGPSYNEQFF
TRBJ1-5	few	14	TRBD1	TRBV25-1	TGTGCCAGCAGCAGCGGGACAGAAAATCAGCCCCAGCATTTT	CASSSGTENQPQHF
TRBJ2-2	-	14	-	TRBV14	TGTGCCAGCAGCCAAGGACGCACCCTCGGGGAGCTGTTTTTT	CASSQGRTLGELFF
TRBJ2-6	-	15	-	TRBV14	TGTGCCAGCAGCCCCTCCCTTGGGGGGGCCAACGTCCTGACTTTC	CASSPSLGGANVLTF
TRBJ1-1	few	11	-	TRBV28	TGTGTCAGCAGTTTGGGCACTGAAGCTTTCTTT	CVSSLGTEAFF
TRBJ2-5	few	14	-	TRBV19	TGTGCCAGTAGTATCTGGGTCTCGGGAGAGACCCAGTACTTC	CASSIWVSGETQYF
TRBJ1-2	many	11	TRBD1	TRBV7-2	TGTGCCAGCAGGACAGGGGTGGGCTACACCTTC	CASRTGVGYTF
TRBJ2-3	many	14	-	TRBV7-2	TGTGCCAGCAGCATGGACAGACTCACAGATACGCAGTATTTT	CASSMDRLTDTQYF
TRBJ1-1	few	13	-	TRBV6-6	TGTGCCAGCAGGGGGGGGCGCGGCACTGAAGCTTTCTTT	CASRGGRGTEAFF
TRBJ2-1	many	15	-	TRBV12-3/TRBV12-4	TGTGCCAGCAGTCCTAAATCGTGGCCCGGGGATGAGCAGTTCTTC	CASSPKSWPGDEQFF
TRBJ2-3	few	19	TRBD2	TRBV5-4	TGTGCCAGCATTCCCTTTGGACTAGCGGGGGGGCCTAGCACAGATACGCAGTATTTT	CASIPFGLAGGPSTDTQYF
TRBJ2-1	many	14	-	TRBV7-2	TGTGCCAGCAGCTTCCTAGGACTCGACAATGAGCAGTTCTTC	CASSFLGLDNEQFF
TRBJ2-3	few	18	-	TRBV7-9	TGTGCCAGCAGCTTAGGAGGGTTACAGATAACCCGCACAGATACGCAGTATTTT	CASSLGGLQITRTDTQYF
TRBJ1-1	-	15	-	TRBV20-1	TGCAGTGCTCCCGAACAATCACCAGGGGCCACTGAAGCTTTCTTT	CSAPEQSPGATEAFF
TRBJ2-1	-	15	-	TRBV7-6	TGTGATAGCAGCTTAAAGGACAGTCCCTACAATGAGCAGTTCTTC	CDSSLKDSPYNEQFF
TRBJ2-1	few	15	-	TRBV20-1	TGCAGTGCTAGAGAACCCCAGGACGTATACAATGAGCAGTTCTTC	CSAREPQDVYNEQFF
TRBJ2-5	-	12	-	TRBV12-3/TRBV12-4	TGTGCCAGCCAGGGGATTGAAGAGACCCAGTACTTC	CASQGIEETQYF
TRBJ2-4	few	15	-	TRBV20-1	TGCAGTGCTACCTACGACAGGACAGCCAAAAACATTCAGTACTTC	CSATYDRTAKNIQYF
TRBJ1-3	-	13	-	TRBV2	TGTGCCAGCAGTGCGTACCAGGGCAGCACCATATATTTT	CASSAYQGSTIYF
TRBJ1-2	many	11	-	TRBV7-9	TGTGCCAGCAGCTTCAGGGTTGACTACACCTTC	CASSFRVDYTF
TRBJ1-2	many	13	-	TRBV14	TGTGCCAGCAGCCAAGGACGCACCTATGGCTACACCTTC	CASSQGRTYGYTF
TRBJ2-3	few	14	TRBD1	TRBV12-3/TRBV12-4	TGTGCCAGCAGTCAACAGGGGAGCACAGATACGCAGTATTTT	CASSQQGSTDTQYF